These T cell receptor beta chains were read from a single sample in a study of blood T cell repertoires in COVID-19. Using immunoSEQ multiplex PCR, the repertoire was profiled, and TCRdb retains in-frame clones only, with some absent. The table records over 250,000 clones, 70% to 75% of them present only once. Sequencing was performed on peripheral blood. All receptors come from a woman over 75 with acute or convalescent COVID-19. The CDR3 runs from the conserved cysteine through the conserved F or W. The order of the fields is CDR3 protein, CDR3 DNA, clone size, V gene, J gene, D gene. D genes are given only for firm matches. Only some rows state a clone size, as once, few, many or a class for expanded clones.

CASSLGPASGNTIYF,TGTGCCAGCAGCTTAGGGCCAGCCTCTGGAAACACCATATATTTT,once,TRBV7-3,TRBJ1-3,NA
CASSTLGGALKEQYF,TGTGCCAGCAGCACACTAGGGGGTGCACTAAAGGAGCAGTACTTC,NA,TRBV7-2,TRBJ2-7,NA
CSASQGLAGLTGELFF,TGCAGCGCCTCGCAAGGACTAGCGGGGCTCACCGGGGAGCTGTTTTTT,NA,TRBV29-1,TRBJ2-2,TRBD2
CASSLDRGGRGYTF,TGTGCCAGCAGCCTAGACAGGGGTGGTCGTGGCTACACCTTC,NA,TRBV3-1/TRBV3-2,TRBJ1-2,TRBD1
CASFRGDYGYTF,TGTGCCAGCTTTCGGGGGGACTATGGCTACACCTTC,NA,TRBV6-5,TRBJ1-2,NA
CASSMAGTEYTEAFF,TGTGCCAGCAGCATGGCGGGAACAGAGTACACTGAAGCTTTCTTT,NA,TRBV5-6,TRBJ1-1,NA
CASSLNGQGASYEQYF,TGTGCCAGCTCACTCAACGGACAGGGGGCGTCCTACGAGCAGTACTTC,many,TRBV18,TRBJ2-7,TRBD1
CASGLGGLAEIDEQFF,TGTGCTAGTGGTTTGGGTGGCCTAGCGGAGATCGATGAGCAGTTCTTC,NA,TRBV12-5,TRBJ2-1,TRBD2
CASSHSGTAGNTIYF,TGTGCCAGCAGCCATTCCGGGACAGCTGGAAACACCATATATTTT,NA,TRBV3-1/TRBV3-2,TRBJ1-3,TRBD1
CSVEDIDTLRNIQYF,TGCAGCGTTGAAGATATCGACACCTTACGAAACATTCAGTACTTC,NA,TRBV29-1,TRBJ2-4,NA
CASSLAPSGRSGANVLTF,TGCGCCAGCAGCTTGGCTCCTAGCGGGAGGTCTGGGGCCAACGTCCTGACTTTC,NA,TRBV5-1,TRBJ2-6,TRBD2
CASSGIGTGPDIQYF,TGTGCCAGCAGCGGGATCGGGACAGGGCCTGACATTCAGTACTTC,NA,TRBV9,TRBJ2-4,TRBD1
CASSLGLAGAGETQYF,TGTGCCAGCTCCCTGGGACTAGCGGGAGCCGGGGAGACCCAGTACTTC,NA,TRBV5-4,TRBJ2-5,TRBD2
CASSKQGSGTEAFF,TGTGCCAGCAGCAAACAGGGGAGCGGCACTGAAGCTTTCTTT,NA,TRBV3-1/TRBV3-2,TRBJ1-1,TRBD1
CASSGQVKTDTQYF,TGCGCCAGCTCCGGCCAGGTCAAGACAGATACGCAGTATTTT,NA,TRBV10-2,TRBJ2-3,NA